The 30 T cell receptor beta chains presented below share a single source sample, sequenced in a study of T cells in Graves' hyperthyroidism and ophthalmopathy. Amplification of TCR beta CDR3 regions was performed using RNA transcripts as template. TCR CDR3 regions were first amplified by RT-PCR with HTBI primers. TCRdb ran MiXCR on the multiplex PCR reads and lists one entry per CDR3 protein. The sample has roughly 640,000 distinct CDR3 sequences; more than 15% are singletons. The sequenced sample was blood. The receptors shown here come from a woman aged 40-49 years with Graves' ophthalmopathy.

This clonotype was seen at least ten times. The chain has TRBV11-2 and TRBJ2-5; D may be TRBD1 or TRBD2 (6 bases each). The CDR3 is made up of 13 amino acids. From germline, CDR1 is SGHAT and CDR2 FQNNGV. V shed 5 bases and J shed 4 bases, with 11 bases lying between them. CDR3 sequence (DNA): TGTGCCAGCAGCATAGGGGGGTCAGAGACCCAGTACTTC. This gives the protein CASSIGGSETQYF.

This clonotype showed up many times. The V gene is TRBV5-8, the J gene TRBJ2-3; D is undetermined. There are 13 residues in the CDR3. V lost 4 bases and J 1 base, leaving 7 bases between the germline ends. CDR1 is SGHTS and CDR2 is YDEGEE in the germline V gene. The chain's CDR3 is CASSPARTDTQYF. CDR3 coding DNA: TGTGCCAGCAGCCCGGCTCGCACAGATACGCAGTATTTT. The full variable domain, rest sourced from reference TRBV5-8 and TRBJ2-3, is EAGVTQSPTHLIKTRGQQATLRCSPISGHTSVYWYQQALGLGLQFLLWYDEGEERNRGNFPPRFSGRQFPNYSSELNVNALELEDSALYLCASSPARTDTQYFGPGTRLTVL.

This clonotype was recorded a few times. This chain connects TRBV5-1 to TRBJ2-7; TRBD2 aligns across 9 bases. The CDR3 runs to 17 residues. V dropped 2 bases and J dropped 3; count of bases not matched to a gene: 12. In germline, CDR1 is SGHRS, CDR2 YFSETQ. The CDR3 coding sequence is TGCGCCAGCAGCTTTGGGGGGGCTAGCGGGACCCTCTACGAGCAGTACTTC. The encoded protein is CASSFGGASGTLYEQYF.

This clonotype has a count of ten or more. The V and J genes are TRBV7-3 and TRBJ2-1, with D tentatively TRBD2 (6 bases). The germline gives CDR1 SGHTA, CDR2 FQGTGA. V lost 3 bases, J lost 3 bases, and 12 bases lay in between. The CDR3 runs to 15 residues. In nucleotides, the CDR3 is TGTGCCAGCAGCTTGTCGGGAGCGGTCTACAATGAGCAGTTCTTC. It specifies CASSLSGAVYNEQFF.

In this sample, this clonotype turned up many times. The chain has TRBV2 and TRBJ1-6; 10 bases map to TRBD1. V dropped 9 bases and J dropped 7; count of bases not matched to a gene: 9. In germline, CDR1 is SNHLY, CDR2 FYNNEI. The CDR3 totals 15 residues. CDR3 bases: TGTGCCAGGGGACAGGGGCCCCAATTGAATTCACCCCTCCACTTT. It is translated as CARGQGPQLNSPLHF.

The chain is built from TRBV15 and TRBJ2-1, with D hard to call. There are 12 residues in the CDR3. V was clipped by 1 base and J by 7 bases, with 5 bases between them. Germline CDR1 and CDR2: LNHNV and YYDKDF (reference sequence). CDR3 loop: CATSRVGNEQFF. CDR3 DNA sequence: TGTGCCACCAGCAGAGTGGGAAATGAGCAGTTCTTC.

The chain has TRBV5-1 and TRBJ2-5; TRBD1 might be the D (6 bases). The CDR3 contains 14 residues. The V gene's germline CDR1 is SGHRS and CDR2 YFSETQ. V lost 4 bases to trimming and J lost 7 bases, with 17 bases between them. The CDR3 region is CASSPVQGRGTQYF. In DNA form, the CDR3 reads TGCGCCAGCAGCCCGGTACAGGGACGAGGGACCCAGTACTTC.

This clonotype has a count of ten or more. The V call is TRBV30, the J call TRBJ1-2; possibly TRBD1 for D (6 bases). The CDR3 totals 12 residues. V was clipped by 2 bases and J by 8 bases, with 12 bases between them. Germline-derived CDR1 and CDR2 are GTSNPN and SVGIG (reference sequence). CDR3 in amino acids: CAWSLGRGGYTF. CDR3 coding DNA: TGTGCCTGGAGTCTCGGCAGGGGAGGCTACACCTTC.

At least ten counts were recorded for this clonotype. J is TRBJ2-5 and V is TRBV6-1, with 7 positions matching TRBD1. CDR3 length: 16 amino acids. The germline V gene has CDR1 MNHNS and CDR2 SASEGT. After removal of 10 bases from V and 2 bases from J, the junction contained 16 bases not matched to a gene. This CDR3 reads CATHREGTAVQETQYF. The CDR3 bases are TGTGCCACCCACCGCGAAGGGACAGCGGTACAAGAGACCCAGTACTTC.

In this sample, this clonotype turned up many times. The V and J genes are TRBV28 and TRBJ2-7, with no clear D. This CDR3 has 13 amino acids. Per germline, CDR1 MDHEN and CDR2 SYDVKM. Trimming shortened V by 4 bases and J by 7 bases, and 14 bases separated the two germline ends. CDR3 nucleotides: TGTGCCAGCAGTTCAACTCCCCCCCCGGAGCAGTACTTC. Its translation: CASSSTPPPEQYF. Together with reference TRBV28 and TRBJ2-7, the CDR3 gives the full variable domain: DVKVTQSSRYLVKRTGEKVFLECVQDMDHENMFWYRQDPGLGLRLIYFSYDVKMKEKGDIPEGYSVSREKKERFSLILESASTNQTSMYLCASSSTPPPEQYFGPGTRLTVT.

This clonotype was counted only a few times. This chain uses TRBV2 with TRBJ2-2; D gene uncertain. The CDR3 has 14 residues. Trimming removed 3 bases from V and 4 bases from J, with 9 bases in between. Germline-derived CDR1 and CDR2 are SNHLY and FYNNEI. The CDR3 region is CASSDSRATGELFF. In DNA form, the CDR3 reads TGTGCCAGCAGTGACAGTCGGGCCACCGGGGAGCTGTTTTTT.

This clonotype was seen a handful of times. The CDR3 DNA sequence: TGTGCTAGTGGTCTCCGGACAGGGTACACTGAAGCTTTCTTT. Protein sequence: CASGLRTGYTEAFF. The rearrangement joins TRBV12-5 to TRBJ1-1, with 8 nucleotides matching TRBD1. The CDR3 runs 14 residues. V gave up 5 bases and J gave up 3 bases; unmatched junction bases: 5. Germline assignment: CDR1 LGHNT and CDR2 FRNRAP.

This clonotype was recorded a few times. This CDR3 reads CASSTRRGPTNYGYTF. CDR3 coding DNA: TGTGCCAGTAGTACCCGAAGAGGGCCCACAAACTATGGCTACACCTTC. This rearrangement joins TRBV19 to TRBJ1-2, with D uncertain. In germline, CDR1 is LNHDA, CDR2 SQIVND (reference sequence). V was shortened by 4 bases and J by 2 bases, with 17 bases between the two germline ends. The CDR3 extends over 16 amino acids.

There are many counts of this clonotype. The chain has TRBV3-1 and TRBJ2-7; tentative D call: TRBD2 (6 bases). Germline assignment: CDR1 LGHDT and CDR2 YNNKEL (reference sequence). Trimming cost V 2 bases and J 8 bases, with 10 bases left between them. The CDR3 extends over 12 amino acids. The CDR3, as DNA: TGTGCCAGCAGCCAACAGGCGGGACAGCAGTACTTC. This translates into CASSQQAGQQYF.

A few counts support this clonotype. The rearrangement joins TRBV6-1 to TRBJ1-5, with no clear D. Deletions cut 2 bases from V and 2 bases from J, with 10 bases between. The CDR3 is 15 amino acids. CDR1 is MNHNS, CDR2 SASEGT, per germline. The CDR3 DNA follows: TGTGCCAGCAGTGAATTGTCACCCGGCAATCAGCCCCAGCATTTT. Translated: CASSELSPGNQPQHF.

Many counts were recorded for this clonotype. The genes are TRBV11-2 and TRBJ2-1, with D possibly matching TRBD2 (6 bases). V was trimmed by 0 bases and J by 9 bases, leaving 9 bases between them. This CDR3 is built from 13 residues. The germline V gene has CDR1 SGHAT and CDR2 FQNNGV. The CDR3 spells CASSLDRGGEQFF. CDR3 in DNA: TGTGCCAGCAGCTTAGACCGGGGAGGTGAGCAGTTCTTC. Variable domain in full (rest from reference TRBV11-2 and TRBJ2-1): EAGVAQSPRYKIIEKRQSVAFWCNPISGHATLYWYQQILGQGPKLLIQFQNNGVVDDSQLPKDRFSAERLKGVDSTLKIQPAKLEDSAVYLCASSLDRGGEQFFGPGTRLTVL.

There are many counts of this clonotype. The V call is TRBV24-1, the J call TRBJ2-1, with D perhaps matching TRBD2 (5 bases). V lost 9 bases and J lost 10, with 18 bases in between. The CDR3 spans 13 residues. Germline-derived CDR1 and CDR2 are KGHDR and SFDVKD. The CDR3 loop reads CATRGPRPGEQFF. In DNA form, the CDR3 reads TGTGCCACCCGAGGTCCCAGGCCGGGGGAGCAGTTCTTC.

At least ten counts were recorded for this clonotype. The CDR3 DNA follows: TGTGCCAGCAGTGAACCCCTTAGGGGGCTACTCAGACTGAACACTGAAGCTTTCTTT. Its translation is CASSEPLRGLLRLNTEAFF. The V gene is TRBV6-1, the J gene TRBJ1-1; 7 bases map to TRBD1. Germline V gene data show CDR1 as MNHNS and CDR2 as SASEGT. This CDR3 comprises 19 residues. V trimming: 2 bases; J trimming: 0 bases; junction bases outside the gene matches: 15.

The J gene is TRBJ2-5, the V gene TRBV27; 10 bases match TRBD2. Looked up from germline, CDR1 is MNHEY and CDR2 is SMNVEV (reference sequence). The V and J ends lost 10 bases and 5 bases, in that order; junction bases with no gene match: 10. This CDR3 contains 14 residues. The CDR3 coding sequence is TGTGCCACCAAAGATCTAGCGGGAGTGGAGACCCAGTACTTC. Its protein product is CATKDLAGVETQYF.

The DNA of the CDR3 is TGCAGTGCTAGAAGGGCACACCTCTACACCTTC. It translates to CSARRAHLYTF. The J gene is TRBJ1-2, the V gene TRBV20-1; D call uncertain. V lost 2 bases, J lost 10 bases, and 11 bases lay in between. Germline V gene lookup returns CDR1 DFQATT and CDR2 SNEGSKA (reference sequence). The CDR3 consists of 11 residues.

This clonotype has only a few counts. This chain joins TRBV5-1 and TRBJ2-7, with D possibly TRBD1 on 6 matching bases. Germline lookup yields CDR1 SGHRS and CDR2 YFSETQ. The CDR3 sequence is 13 residues long. V lost 4 bases and J 6 bases, leaving 14 bases between the germline ends. The CDR3 DNA follows: TGCGCCAGCAGCGCCGGGACACTTCTCGAGCAGTACTTC. This translates into CASSAGTLLEQYF.

This clonotype was seen many times. This rearrangement joins TRBV7-8 to TRBJ2-1; maybe TRBD1 (5 bases). V was shortened by 1 base and J by 6 bases, with 13 bases between the two germline ends. Germline V lookup: CDR1 SGHVS, CDR2 FQNEAQ. The CDR3 consists of 15 residues. The CDR3 protein is CASSLGQSNINEQFF. The DNA of the CDR3 is TGTGCCAGCAGCTTAGGACAGTCTAACATCAATGAGCAGTTCTTC.

The sample holds many counts of this clonotype. This chain joins TRBV30 and TRBJ1-1; D is unresolved. Germline V gene sequence: CDR1 GTSNPN, CDR2 SVGIG (reference sequence). CDR3 size: 13 residues. Trimming took 2 bases from V and 3 from J, leaving 10 bases between them. CDR3 residues: CAWSTSEYTEAFF. For the CDR3, the DNA is TGTGCCTGGAGTACTTCCGAGTACACTGAAGCTTTCTTT.

The chain employs TRBV11-2 and TRBJ2-5; the match to TRBD2 covers 13 bases. The CDR3 has 18 amino acids. The trim removed 5 bases at V and 5 bases at J, leaving 14 bases unmatched. CDR1 and CDR2 from the germline V gene are SGHAT and FQNNGV. This chain's CDR3 is CASSIGLAGAPLGETQYF. CDR3 DNA sequence: TGTGCCAGCAGCATTGGACTAGCGGGGGCCCCGCTGGGGGAGACCCAGTACTTC.

This clonotype was recorded many times. The gene calls are TRBV11-3 and TRBJ1-2; 7 positions agree with TRBD1. From germline, CDR1 is SGHNT and CDR2 YENEEA. With 5 bases clipped from V and 9 bases from J, the junction kept 15 bases outside the gene matches. The CDR3 runs 15 residues. The CDR3 DNA reads TGTGCCAGCAGCAACCCCCCCGACAGGGCGAGGAGCTACACCTTC. Amino acid sequence: CASSNPPDRARSYTF. The entire variable domain, with the rest obtained from reference TRBV11-3 and TRBJ1-2, is as follows: EAGVVQSPRYKIIEKKQPVAFWCNPISGHNTLYWYLQNLGQGPELLIRYENEEAVDDSQLPKDRFSAERLKGVDSTLKIQPAELGDSAVYLCASSNPPDRARSYTFGSGTRLTVV.

This clonotype has just a few counts. This chain connects TRBV5-6 to TRBJ2-6; D ambiguous. The V gene's germline CDR1 is SGHDT and CDR2 YYEEEE. V was clipped by 9 bases and J by 0 bases, with 10 bases between them. CDR3 length equals 14 residues. The CDR3 nucleotides read TGTGCCACCCGACGGAACTCTGGGGCCAACGTCCTGACTTTC. It translates to CATRRNSGANVLTF.

This clonotype was recorded many times. The chain is built from TRBV5-5 and TRBJ2-2, with D maybe TRBD2 (5 bases). Germline CDR1 SGHKS, CDR2 YYEKEE (reference sequence). The V and J ends lost 3 bases and 4 bases respectively, with 10 bases between them. The CDR3 length is 14 residues. CDR3 sequence: CASSSGSSTGELFF. The CDR3 coding sequence is TGTGCCAGCAGCTCTGGGAGCAGCACCGGGGAGCTGTTTTTT.

The chain joins TRBV5-1 to TRBJ2-7; perhaps D is TRBD1 or TRBD2 (6 bases each). The CDR3 has 14 amino acids. Looked up from germline, CDR1 is SGHRS and CDR2 is YFSETQ. V lost 3 bases, J lost 4 bases, and 14 bases lay in between. For the CDR3, the DNA is TGCGCCAGCAGCTCGACTAGAGGGGGGTACGAGCAGTACTTC. Amino acid sequence: CASSSTRGGYEQYF.

This clonotype was seen many times. The chain links TRBV7-9 to TRBJ2-3; either TRBD1 or TRBD2 may fit D (5 bases each). V lost 6 bases to trimming and J lost 2 bases, with 18 bases between them. The CDR3 is 16 residues long. Germline values: CDR1 SEHNR, CDR2 FQNEAQ (reference sequence). Here the CDR3 reads CASRGVNFADTDTQYF. The DNA of the CDR3 is TGTGCCAGCAGGGGGGTCAATTTCGCCGACACAGATACGCAGTATTTT.

This clonotype was counted many times. This sequence joins TRBV12-3 or TRBV12-4 and TRBJ1-3, with no clear D. This CDR3 spans 12 amino acids. Trimming stripped 6 bases from V and 4 bases from J, with 7 bases between. The DNA of the CDR3 is TGTGCCAGCAGCCTACAGGGAAACACCATATATTTT. It yields the protein CASSLQGNTIYF.